The 17 T cell receptor beta chains below were found in one sample sequenced in a study of CD8 T cells in Susac syndrome. RNA amounts of about 0.5 to 1 ug underwent reverse transcription with random hexamers. From the immunoSEQ multiplex PCR reads, TCRdb called clonotypes with MiXCR, one entry per CDR3 protein. The sample contains more than 250,000 distinct CDR3 sequences, about 90% of which appear only once. The sample was CD4+ T cells from PBMCs. The receptors were sampled from a human donor with multiple sclerosis.

V is TRBV6-5 and J is TRBJ1-1; 8 positions match TRBD1. Germline lookup yields CDR1 MNHEY and CDR2 SVGAGI. This CDR3 is 15 amino acids long. V was clipped by 6 bases and J by 4 bases; unmatched bases: 10. The CDR3 reads CASSKPGGRGTEAFF. The CDR3 DNA follows: TGTGCCAGCAGCAAGCCAGGGGGCAGGGGCACTGAAGCTTTCTTT.

The V and J genes are TRBV19 and TRBJ1-1; tentative D call: TRBD1 (6 bases). V was cut by 3 bases and J by 1 base, with 12 bases left in between. Germline V gene sequence: CDR1 LNHDA, CDR2 SQIVND (reference sequence). The CDR3 is made up of 15 amino acids. CDR3 in DNA: TGTGCCAGTAGTATCTGGGGGCAACCGAACACTGAAGCTTTCTTT. Encoded protein: CASSIWGQPNTEAFF.

The rearrangement joins TRBV2 to TRBJ1-5; 8 nucleotides align to TRBD1. Germline V gene lookup returns CDR1 SNHLY and CDR2 FYNNEI. The CDR3 spans 16 residues. The trim removed 6 bases at V and 0 bases at J, leaving 7 bases unmatched. DNA for the CDR3: TGTGCCAGCAGACAGGGGGTCGGCTATAGCAATCAGCCCCAGCATTTT. This codes for CASRQGVGYSNQPQHF.

The rearrangement joins TRBV29-1 to TRBJ1-1, with 7 bases matching TRBD1. Germline lookup yields CDR1 SQVTM and CDR2 ANQGSEA. V lost 5 bases and J lost 0; bases outside the gene matches: 24. The CDR3 consists of 20 residues. CDR3 coding DNA: TGCAGCGTTCCATCCCCCCAACCTCTCTCGACAGGGTGGGTGAACACTGAAGCTTTCTTT. Translation: CSVPSPQPLSTGWVNTEAFF.

This clonotype occurred once. V usage is TRBV20-1 and J usage is TRBJ1-1; unclear D gene. Trimming shortened V by 6 bases and J by 3 bases, and 20 bases separated the two germline ends. The germline V gene encodes CDR1 DFQATT and CDR2 SNEGSKA (reference sequence). This CDR3 comprises 15 residues. The CDR3 DNA is TGCAGTGCGGGCCGCTTGCTCTTAAGCGACACTGAAGCTTTCTTT. Amino acids: CSAGRLLLSDTEAFF.

The gene calls are TRBV5-1 and TRBJ2-1, with 13 bases fitting TRBD2. Germline V gives CDR1 SGHRS, CDR2 YFSETQ. Trimming cost V 6 bases and J 5 bases; bases outside gene matches: 2. CDR3 length: 14 residues. The CDR3 region is CASMGLAGNNEQFF. CDR3 in DNA: TGCGCCAGCATGGGACTAGCGGGGAACAATGAGCAGTTCTTC.

This clonotype was detected only a few times. The chain recombines TRBV29-1 with TRBJ2-5; D is perhaps TRBD2 (6 bases). The CDR3 runs 12 residues. Germline V gives CDR1 SQVTM, CDR2 ANQGSEA. V was clipped by 5 bases and J by 5 bases, with 12 bases between them. The DNA for the CDR3 is TGCAGCGTTAAGGAGGGGCGGGAGACCCAGTACTTC. Its translation: CSVKEGRETQYF.

The chain uses TRBV30 and TRBJ2-3, with TRBD2 matching over 9 bases. Trimming removed 0 bases from V and 1 base from J; junction bases left unmatched: 2. Germline assignment: CDR1 GTSNPN and CDR2 SVGIG (reference sequence). The CDR3 loop spans 15 amino acids. CDR3 sequence reads: CAWSVAGGGTDTQYF. In nucleotides, the CDR3 is TGTGCCTGGAGTGTAGCGGGGGGAGGCACAGATACGCAGTATTTT.

This clonotype was detected once. The chain combines TRBV20-1 with TRBJ2-3; no definite D call. The CDR3 runs 12 residues. V dropped 6 bases and J dropped 0 bases, with 7 bases sitting between them. CDR1 and CDR2 (germline): DFQATT, SNEGSKA (reference sequence). The CDR3 loop is CSATGSTDTQYF. The CDR3, as DNA: TGCAGTGCGACGGGTAGCACAGATACGCAGTATTTT.

CDR3 amino acids: CASSVGTVGNQPQHF. Here the CDR3 DNA reads TGTGCCAGCAGCGTAGGGACTGTCGGTAATCAGCCCCAGCATTTT. V usage is TRBV6-1 and J usage is TRBJ1-5, with a tentative D call TRBD1 (5 bases). Looked up from germline, CDR1 is MNHNS and CDR2 is SASEGT. The CDR3 covers 15 residues. The V end lost 6 bases, the J end lost 4 bases, and 16 bases lay between the germline ends.

This chain uses TRBV5-1 with TRBJ1-2, with 7 bases lining up with TRBD1. The CDR3 spans 13 residues. V was pared by 5 bases and J by 4 bases, with 5 bases of the junction left unmatched. From germline, CDR1 is SGHRS and CDR2 YFSETQ. The CDR3: CASRGTVGYGYTF. The DNA for the CDR3 is TGCGCCAGCAGGGGGACAGTCGGCTATGGCTACACCTTC. Full variable domain (remainder filled in from reference TRBV5-1 and TRBJ1-2): KAGVTQTPRYLIKTRGQQVTLSCSPISGHRSVSWYQQTPGQGLQFLFEYFSETQRNKGNFPGRFSGRQFSNSRSEMNVSTLELGDSALYLCASRGTVGYGYTFGSGTRLTVV.

CDR3 coding DNA: TGTGCCAGCAGTAGACTCTATGCCGGGGAGCTGTTTTTT. Amino acids: CASSRLYAGELFF. The V call is TRBV7-8, the J call TRBJ2-2; D not resolved. V lost 6 bases, J lost 6 bases, and 11 bases lay in between. Per the germline V gene, CDR1 is SGHVS and CDR2 is FQNEAQ. There are 13 residues in the CDR3.

The V and J genes are TRBV3-1 and TRBJ2-1; D is possibly TRBD1 or TRBD2 (5 bases each). The germline gives CDR1 LGHDT, CDR2 YNNKEL (reference sequence). CDR3 length: 16 amino acids. The V end lost 0 bases, the J end lost 4 bases, and 13 bases lay between the germline ends. CDR3 sequence: CASSQEVGVDYNEQFF. The CDR3 DNA sequence: TGTGCCAGCAGCCAAGAGGTGGGGGTGGATTACAATGAGCAGTTCTTC.

The chain recombines TRBV4-2 with TRBJ2-1; D not certain. V shed 7 bases and J shed 7 bases, with 26 bases lying between them. The CDR3 is 17 residues long. CDR1 LGHNA and CDR2 YNFKEQ come from the germline V gene. In DNA, the CDR3 is TGTGCCAGCATCACCCGACCGAGGTCCGCCGAAGGGAATGAGCAGTTCTTC. Translating it yields CASITRPRSAEGNEQFF.

The rearrangement uses TRBV15 and TRBJ1-5; the D is unclear. V lost 4 bases to trimming and J lost 3 bases, with 7 bases between them. The CDR3 runs to 13 residues. Germline CDR1 and CDR2: LNHNV and YYDKDF (reference sequence). CDR3 nucleotides: TGTGCCACCAGCAACCAGCTCAATCAGCCCCAGCATTTT. It encodes CATSNQLNQPQHF.

The V call is TRBV7-3, the J call TRBJ1-2; 7 positions agree with TRBD1. There are 15 residues in the CDR3. The germline CDR1 and CDR2 sequences are SGHTA and FQGTGA. Trimming at V came to 2 bases and at J to 8 bases, leaving 11 bases not matched to a gene. CDR3 bases: TGTGCCAGCAGCTTAGGGGGACAGCTGAAAGAGGGCTACACCTTC. It translates to CASSLGGQLKEGYTF.

This clonotype has a single count. The DNA of the CDR3 is TGTGCCTGGGCGGGACTAGCGGTTCTCAATGAGCAGTTCTTC. Its protein is CAWAGLAVLNEQFF. V is TRBV30 and J is TRBJ2-1, with 11 bases fitting TRBD2. V was clipped by 5 bases and J by 6 bases; unmatched bases: 6. CDR1 is GTSNPN, CDR2 SVGIG, per germline (reference sequence). The CDR3 contains 14 residues. Drawing the rest from reference TRBV30 and TRBJ2-1, the complete variable domain is SQTIHQWPATLVQPVGSPLSLECTVEGTSNPNLYWYRQAAGRGLQLLFYSVGIGQISSEVPQNLSASRPQDRQFILSSKKLLLSDSGFYLCAWAGLAVLNEQFFGPGTRLTVL.